This T cell receptor beta chain is from a study of T cells in Graves' hyperthyroidism and ophthalmopathy. The investigators amplified TCR beta CDR3 regions from RNA transcripts. Using the HTBI primer set, a first-round RT-PCR was run on the TCR CDR3. TCRdb reprocessed the multiplex PCR reads with MiXCR, giving one entry per CDR3 protein. The sample shows fewer than 750,000 distinct CDR3 sequences, roughly 50% of them seen only once. The CDR3 contains 12 residues. The germline V and J ends were trimmed by 3 bases and 0 bases, with 2 bases remaining between them. Germline CDR1 is SNHLY and CDR2 is FYNNEI. This clonotype has ten or more counts. The target antigen is unknown. Notes on the study in general: Among thyroid clonotypes expanded above 0.001, most also appeared in blood. It was a median about 6.5 months before onset that the model predicted ophthalmopathy.

The TCR was taken from a woman aged 18-35 years with Graves' hyperthyroidism. The sequencing sample was made of peripheral blood or thyroid tissue (not recorded which). This chain joins TRBV2 and TRBJ2-5; D ambiguous. The CDR3 is CASSDYQETQYF. CDR3 nucleotides: TGTGCCAGCAGTGACTACCAAGAGACCCAGTACTTC.